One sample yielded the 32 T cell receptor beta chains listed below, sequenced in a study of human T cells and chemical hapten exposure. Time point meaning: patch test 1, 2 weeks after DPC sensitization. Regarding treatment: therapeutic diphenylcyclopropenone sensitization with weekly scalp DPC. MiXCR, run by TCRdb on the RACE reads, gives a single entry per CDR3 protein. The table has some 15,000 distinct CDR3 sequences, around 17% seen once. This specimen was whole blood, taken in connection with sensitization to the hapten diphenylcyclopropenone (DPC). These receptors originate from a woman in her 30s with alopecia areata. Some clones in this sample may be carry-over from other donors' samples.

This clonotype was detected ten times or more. CDR3 region: CASSPLTDSYEQYF. In nucleotides, the CDR3 is TGTGCCAGCAGCCCCTTGACAGACTCCTACGAGCAGTACTTC. J is TRBJ2-7 and V is TRBV7-9, with D tentatively TRBD1 (5 bases). Germline CDR1 is SEHNR and CDR2 is FQNEAQ (reference sequence). The germline V and J ends were trimmed by 5 bases and 0 bases, with 11 bases remaining between them. There are 14 residues in the CDR3.

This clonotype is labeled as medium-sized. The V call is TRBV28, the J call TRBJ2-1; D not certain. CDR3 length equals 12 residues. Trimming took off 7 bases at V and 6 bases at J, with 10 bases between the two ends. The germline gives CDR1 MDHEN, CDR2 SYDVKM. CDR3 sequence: CASTSSRNEQFF. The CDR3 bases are TGTGCCAGCACAAGTTCTCGCAATGAGCAGTTCTTC.

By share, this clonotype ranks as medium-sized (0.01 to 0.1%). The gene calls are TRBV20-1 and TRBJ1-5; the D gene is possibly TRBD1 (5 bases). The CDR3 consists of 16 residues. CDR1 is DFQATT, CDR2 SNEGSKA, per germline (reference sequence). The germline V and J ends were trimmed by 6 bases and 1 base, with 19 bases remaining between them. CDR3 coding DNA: TGCAGTGCGGGATCCGGAAGGGGTATGAGCAATCAGCCCCAGCATTTT. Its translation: CSAGSGRGMSNQPQHF.

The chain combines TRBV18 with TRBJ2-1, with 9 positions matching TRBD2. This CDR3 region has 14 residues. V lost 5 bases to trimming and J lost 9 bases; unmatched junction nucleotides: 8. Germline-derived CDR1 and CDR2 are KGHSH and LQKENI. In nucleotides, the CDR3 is TGTGCCAGCTCATTAAAAGATAGCGGGAGTGAGCAGTTCTTC. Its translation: CASSLKDSGSEQFF.

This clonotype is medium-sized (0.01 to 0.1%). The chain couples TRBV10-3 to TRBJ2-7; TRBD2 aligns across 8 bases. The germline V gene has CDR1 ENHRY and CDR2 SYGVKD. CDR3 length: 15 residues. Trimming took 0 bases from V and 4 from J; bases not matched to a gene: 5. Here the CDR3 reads CAISESPGGSYEQYF. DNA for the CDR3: TGTGCCATCAGTGAGTCACCGGGGGGGTCTTACGAGCAGTACTTC.

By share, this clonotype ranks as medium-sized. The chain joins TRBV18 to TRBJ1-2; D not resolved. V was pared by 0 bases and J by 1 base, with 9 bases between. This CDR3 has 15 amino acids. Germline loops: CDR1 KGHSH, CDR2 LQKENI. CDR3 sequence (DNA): TGTGCCAGCTCACCACCGGCAGACCATAACTATGGCTACACCTTC. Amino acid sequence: CASSPPADHNYGYTF. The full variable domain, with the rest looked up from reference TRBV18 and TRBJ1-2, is NAGVMQNPRHLVRRRGQEARLRCSPMKGHSHVYWYRQLPEEGLKFMVYLQKENIIDESGMPKERFSAEFPKEGPSILRIQQVVRGDSAAYFCASSPPADHNYGYTFGSGTRLTVV.

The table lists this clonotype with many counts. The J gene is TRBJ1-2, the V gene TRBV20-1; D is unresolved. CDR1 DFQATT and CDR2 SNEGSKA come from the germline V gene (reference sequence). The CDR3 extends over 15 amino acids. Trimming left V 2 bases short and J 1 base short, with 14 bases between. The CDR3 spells CSARMADLYNYGYTF. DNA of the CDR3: TGCAGTGCTAGAATGGCCGACCTTTATAACTATGGCTACACCTTC.

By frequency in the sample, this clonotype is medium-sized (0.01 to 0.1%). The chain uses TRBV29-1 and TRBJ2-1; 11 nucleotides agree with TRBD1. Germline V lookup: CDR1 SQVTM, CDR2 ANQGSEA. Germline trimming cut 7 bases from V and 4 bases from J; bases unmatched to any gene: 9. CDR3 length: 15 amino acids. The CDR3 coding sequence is TGCAGCGGTCTGACCGGGACAGGGGGGTACAATGAGCAGTTCTTC. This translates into CSGLTGTGGYNEQFF.

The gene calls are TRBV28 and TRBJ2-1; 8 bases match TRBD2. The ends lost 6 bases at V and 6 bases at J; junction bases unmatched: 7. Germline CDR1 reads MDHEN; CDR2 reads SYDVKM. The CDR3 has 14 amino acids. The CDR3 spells CASSPAGGVNEQFF. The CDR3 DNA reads TGTGCCAGCAGCCCCGCGGGGGGCGTCAATGAGCAGTTCTTC.

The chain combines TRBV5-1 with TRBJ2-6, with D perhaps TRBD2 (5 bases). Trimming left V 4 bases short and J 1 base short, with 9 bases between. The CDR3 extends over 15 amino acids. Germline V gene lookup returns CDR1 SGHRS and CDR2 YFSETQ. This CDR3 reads CASSIGKSGANVLTF. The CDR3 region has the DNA TGCGCCAGCAGCATCGGGAAATCTGGGGCCAACGTCCTGACTTTC.

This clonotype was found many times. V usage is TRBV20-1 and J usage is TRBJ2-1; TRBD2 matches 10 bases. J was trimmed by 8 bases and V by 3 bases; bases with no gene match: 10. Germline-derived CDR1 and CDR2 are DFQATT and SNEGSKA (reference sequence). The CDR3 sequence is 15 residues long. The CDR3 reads CSARGLAGVIYEQFF. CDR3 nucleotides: TGCAGTGCTAGGGGTCTAGCGGGGGTTATCTATGAGCAGTTCTTC.

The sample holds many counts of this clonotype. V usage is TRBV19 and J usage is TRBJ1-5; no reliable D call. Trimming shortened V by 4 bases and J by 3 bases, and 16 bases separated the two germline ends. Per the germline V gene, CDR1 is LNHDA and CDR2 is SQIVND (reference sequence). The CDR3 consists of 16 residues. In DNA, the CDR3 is TGTGCCAGTAGTAAGCGGGGTAGGGATCTCAATCAGCCCCAGCATTTT. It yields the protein CASSKRGRDLNQPQHF.

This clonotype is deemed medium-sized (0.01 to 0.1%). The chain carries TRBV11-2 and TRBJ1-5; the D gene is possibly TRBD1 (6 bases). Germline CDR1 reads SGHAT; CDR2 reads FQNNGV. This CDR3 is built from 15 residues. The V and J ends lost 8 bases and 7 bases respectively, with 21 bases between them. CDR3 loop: CASSPTTGQWQPQHF. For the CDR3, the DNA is TGTGCCAGCTCACCGACTACAGGGCAGTGGCAGCCCCAGCATTTT.

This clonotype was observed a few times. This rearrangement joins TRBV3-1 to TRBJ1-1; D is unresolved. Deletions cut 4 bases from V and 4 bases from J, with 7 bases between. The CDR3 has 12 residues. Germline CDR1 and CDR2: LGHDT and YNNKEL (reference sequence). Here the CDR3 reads CASSRLTTEAFF. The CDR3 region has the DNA TGTGCCAGCAGCCGTCTCACCACTGAAGCTTTCTTT.

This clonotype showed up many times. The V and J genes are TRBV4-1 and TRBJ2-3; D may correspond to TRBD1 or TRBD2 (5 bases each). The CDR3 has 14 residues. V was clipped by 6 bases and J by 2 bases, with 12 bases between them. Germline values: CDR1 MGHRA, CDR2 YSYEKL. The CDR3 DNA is TGCGCCAGCAGAGGGGACCGTTCCACAGATACGCAGTATTTT. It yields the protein CASRGDRSTDTQYF.

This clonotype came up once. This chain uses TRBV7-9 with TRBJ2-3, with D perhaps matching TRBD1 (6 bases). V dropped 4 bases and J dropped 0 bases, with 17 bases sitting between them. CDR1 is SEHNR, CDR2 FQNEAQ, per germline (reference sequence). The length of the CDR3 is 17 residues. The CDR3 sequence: CASSWPGTSASTDTQYF. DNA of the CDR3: TGTGCCAGCAGCTGGCCCGGGACATCCGCTAGCACAGATACGCAGTATTTT.

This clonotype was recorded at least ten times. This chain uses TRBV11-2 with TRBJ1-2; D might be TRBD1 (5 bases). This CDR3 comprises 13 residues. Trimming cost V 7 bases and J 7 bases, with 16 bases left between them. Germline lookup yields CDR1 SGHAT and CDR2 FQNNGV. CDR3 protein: CASTRDGAGGYTF. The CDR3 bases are TGTGCCAGCACCCGAGATGGGGCTGGTGGCTACACCTTC.

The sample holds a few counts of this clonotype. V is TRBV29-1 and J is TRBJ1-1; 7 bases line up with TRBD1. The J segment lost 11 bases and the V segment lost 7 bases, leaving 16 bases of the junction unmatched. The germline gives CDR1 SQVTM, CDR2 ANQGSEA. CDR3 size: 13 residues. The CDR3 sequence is CSAEGQGVRGAFF. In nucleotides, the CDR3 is TGCAGCGCTGAGGGGCAGGGGGTCCGTGGCGCTTTCTTT.

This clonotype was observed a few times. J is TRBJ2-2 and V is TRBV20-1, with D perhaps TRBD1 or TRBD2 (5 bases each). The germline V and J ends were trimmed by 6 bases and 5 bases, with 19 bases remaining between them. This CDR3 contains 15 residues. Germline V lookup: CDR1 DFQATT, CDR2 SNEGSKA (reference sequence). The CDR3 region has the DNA TGCAGTGCCAATCGGGACGCTCAAAGGACCGGGGAGCTGTTTTTT. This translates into CSANRDAQRTGELFF.

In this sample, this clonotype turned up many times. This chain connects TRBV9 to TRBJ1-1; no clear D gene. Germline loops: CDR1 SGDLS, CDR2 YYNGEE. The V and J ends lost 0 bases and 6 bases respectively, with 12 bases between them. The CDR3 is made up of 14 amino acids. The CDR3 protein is CASSVGQFLPEAFF. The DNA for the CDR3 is TGTGCCAGCAGCGTAGGACAATTTCTCCCTGAAGCTTTCTTT. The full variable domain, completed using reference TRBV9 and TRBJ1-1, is DSGVTQTPKHLITATGQRVTLRCSPRSGDLSVYWYQQSLDQGLQFLIQYYNGEERAKGNILERFSAQQFPDLHSELNLSSLELGDSALYFCASSVGQFLPEAFFGQGTRLTVV.

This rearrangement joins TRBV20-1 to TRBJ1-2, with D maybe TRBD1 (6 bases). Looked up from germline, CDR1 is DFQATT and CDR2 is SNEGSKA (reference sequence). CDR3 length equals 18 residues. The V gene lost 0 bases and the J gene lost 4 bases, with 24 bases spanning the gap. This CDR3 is CSARDPSGQNSGPYGYTF. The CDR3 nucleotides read TGCAGTGCTAGAGATCCTTCCGGACAGAACTCGGGCCCCTATGGCTACACCTTC.

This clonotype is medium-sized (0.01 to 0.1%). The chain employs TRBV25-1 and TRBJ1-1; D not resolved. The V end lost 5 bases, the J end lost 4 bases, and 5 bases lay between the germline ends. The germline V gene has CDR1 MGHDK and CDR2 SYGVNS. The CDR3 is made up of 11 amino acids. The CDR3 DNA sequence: TGTGCCAGCAGTCTCGGCACTGAAGCTTTCTTT. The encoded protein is CASSLGTEAFF.

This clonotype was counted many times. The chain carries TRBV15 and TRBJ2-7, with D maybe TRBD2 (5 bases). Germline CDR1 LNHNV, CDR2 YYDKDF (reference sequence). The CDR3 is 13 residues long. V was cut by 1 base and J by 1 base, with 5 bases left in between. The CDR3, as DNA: TGTGCCACCAGCAGAGGGACTTCCTACGAGCAGTACTTC. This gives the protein CATSRGTSYEQYF.

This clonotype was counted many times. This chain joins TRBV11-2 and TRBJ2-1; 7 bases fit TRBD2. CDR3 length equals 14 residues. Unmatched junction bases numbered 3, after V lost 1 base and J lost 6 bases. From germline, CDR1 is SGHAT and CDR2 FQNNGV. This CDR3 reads CASSLVPSGNEQFF. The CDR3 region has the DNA TGTGCCAGCAGCTTAGTACCTAGCGGCAATGAGCAGTTCTTC.

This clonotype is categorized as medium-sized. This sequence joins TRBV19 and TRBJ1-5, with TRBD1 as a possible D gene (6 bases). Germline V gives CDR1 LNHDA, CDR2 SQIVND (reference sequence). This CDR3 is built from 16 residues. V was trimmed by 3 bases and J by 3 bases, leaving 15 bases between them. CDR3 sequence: CASSIPPTGNNQPQHF. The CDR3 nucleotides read TGTGCCAGTAGTATTCCCCCCACAGGGAACAATCAGCCCCAGCATTTT.

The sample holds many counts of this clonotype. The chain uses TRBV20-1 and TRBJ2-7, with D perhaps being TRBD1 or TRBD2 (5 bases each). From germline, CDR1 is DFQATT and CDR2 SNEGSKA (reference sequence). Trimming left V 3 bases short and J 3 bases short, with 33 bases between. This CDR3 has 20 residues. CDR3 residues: CSASSRRSGQGMTIFYEQYF. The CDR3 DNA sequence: TGCAGTGCTAGTTCCCGTAGGTCGGGGCAGGGTATGACCATATTCTACGAGCAGTACTTC.

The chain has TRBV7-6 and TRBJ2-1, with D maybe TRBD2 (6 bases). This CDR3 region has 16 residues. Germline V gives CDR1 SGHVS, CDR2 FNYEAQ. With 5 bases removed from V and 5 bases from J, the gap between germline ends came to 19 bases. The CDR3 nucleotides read TGTGCCAGCAGCCCCCGGTCGGGACTCCAACACAATGAGCAGTTCTTC. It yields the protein CASSPRSGLQHNEQFF.

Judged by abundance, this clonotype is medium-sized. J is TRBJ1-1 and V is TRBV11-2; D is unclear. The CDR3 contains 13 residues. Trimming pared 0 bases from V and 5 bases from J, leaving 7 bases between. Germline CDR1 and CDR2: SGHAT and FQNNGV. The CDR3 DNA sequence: TGTGCCAGCAGCTTAGAGCGCAGAACTGAAGCTTTCTTT. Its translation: CASSLERRTEAFF.

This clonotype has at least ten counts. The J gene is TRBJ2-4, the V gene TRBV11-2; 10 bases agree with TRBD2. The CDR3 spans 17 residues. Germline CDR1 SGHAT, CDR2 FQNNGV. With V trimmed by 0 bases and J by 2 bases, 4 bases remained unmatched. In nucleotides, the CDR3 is TGTGCCAGCAGCTTAGATCGGACTAGCGGCCCCAAAAACATTCAGTACTTC. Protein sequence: CASSLDRTSGPKNIQYF.

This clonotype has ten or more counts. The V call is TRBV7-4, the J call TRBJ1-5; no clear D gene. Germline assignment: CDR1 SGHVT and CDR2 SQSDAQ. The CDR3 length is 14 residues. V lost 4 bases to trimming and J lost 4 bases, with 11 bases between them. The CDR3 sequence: CASSSREGNQPQHF. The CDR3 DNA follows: TGTGCCAGCAGCTCCCGAGAGGGAAATCAGCCCCAGCATTTT.

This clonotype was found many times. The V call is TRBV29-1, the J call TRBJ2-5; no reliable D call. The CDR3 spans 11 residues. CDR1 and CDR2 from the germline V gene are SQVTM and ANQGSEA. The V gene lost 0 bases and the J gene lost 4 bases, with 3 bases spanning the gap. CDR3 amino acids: CSVEERETQYF. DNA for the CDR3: TGCAGCGTTGAAGAACGAGAGACCCAGTACTTC. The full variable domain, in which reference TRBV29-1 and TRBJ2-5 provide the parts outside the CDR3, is SAVISQKPSRDICQRGTSLTIQCQVDSQVTMMFWYRQQPGQSLTLIATANQGSEATYESGFVIDKFPISRPNLTFSTLTVSNMSPEDSSIYLCSVEERETQYFGPGTRLLVL.

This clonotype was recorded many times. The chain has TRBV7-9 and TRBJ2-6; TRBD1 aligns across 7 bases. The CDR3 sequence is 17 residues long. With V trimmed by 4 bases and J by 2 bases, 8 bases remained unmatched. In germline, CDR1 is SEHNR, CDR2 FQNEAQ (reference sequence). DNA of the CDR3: TGTGCCAGCAGCTATTGGACAGGACATACTGGGGCCAACGTCCTGACTTTC. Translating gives CASSYWTGHTGANVLTF.